These T cell receptor beta chains were read from a single sample in a study of shared clonotypes between healthy human individuals. TCRdb's table, derived via immunoSEQ multiplex PCR, lists solely in-frame clones and lacks some. This repertoire shows 300,000 or so clones, roughly 70% found once; its top ten account for approximately 10%. Sequencing was carried out using memory CD4+ T cells sorted from blood. These receptors all stem from a man younger than 45 in good health. Each CDR3 is given with its conserved first and last residue. Each record gives: J gene, V gene, CDR3 protein.

J gene: TRBJ2-1
V gene: TRBV5-1
CDR3 protein: CASGGGRSYNEQFF

J gene: TRBJ2-5
V gene: TRBV7-2
CDR3 protein: CASRQTGGGETQYF

J gene: TRBJ2-7
V gene: TRBV9
CDR3 protein: CASSPQEGAYYEQYF

J gene: TRBJ2-7
V gene: TRBV7-9
CDR3 protein: CASSLVVQAYEQYF

J gene: TRBJ2-5
V gene: TRBV9
CDR3 protein: CASSVVGETQYF

J gene: TRBJ2-2
V gene: TRBV4-3
CDR3 protein: CASSRSDVVAGELFF

J gene: TRBJ2-3
V gene: TRBV2
CDR3 protein: CASNMAVTDTQYF

J gene: TRBJ2-2
V gene: TRBV28
CDR3 protein: CASSLFDGPLSGELFF

J gene: TRBJ2-5
V gene: TRBV2
CDR3 protein: CASSDNREETQYF

J gene: TRBJ2-5
V gene: TRBV6-1
CDR3 protein: CASSARAQRAQETQYF

J gene: TRBJ2-1
V gene: TRBV2
CDR3 protein: CASSEALARGEQFF

J gene: TRBJ2-7
V gene: TRBV5-6
CDR3 protein: CASSVVLEQYF

J gene: TRBJ1-2
V gene: TRBV7-6
CDR3 protein: CASSLGGPSNGYTF

J gene: TRBJ2-7
V gene: TRBV28
CDR3 protein: CASSFLYYEQYF

J gene: TRBJ2-3
V gene: TRBV5-4
CDR3 protein: CASSLGGSAGRSDTQYF

J gene: TRBJ2-5
V gene: TRBV18
CDR3 protein: CASSSLGETQYF

J gene: TRBJ2-1
V gene: TRBV9
CDR3 protein: CASSERDSGLSYNEQFF

J gene: TRBJ2-7
V gene: TRBV30
CDR3 protein: CAWLNPGQYPYEQYF

J gene: TRBJ2-4
V gene: TRBV18
CDR3 protein: CASSPTDMSKNIQYF

J gene: TRBJ2-1
V gene: TRBV10-3
CDR3 protein: CAIRQTSGSSYNEQFF

J gene: TRBJ1-5
V gene: TRBV7-8
CDR3 protein: CASSLAGAGGQPQHF

J gene: TRBJ2-1
V gene: TRBV27
CDR3 protein: CASSFLGLAAEQFF

J gene: TRBJ1-2
V gene: TRBV7-6
CDR3 protein: CASSLDQGYGYTF

J gene: TRBJ1-2
V gene: TRBV4-2
CDR3 protein: CASSQGVGDGDYGYTF

J gene: TRBJ2-7
V gene: TRBV6-1
CDR3 protein: CASSEVGAGYEQYF

J gene: TRBJ2-3
V gene: TRBV10-3
CDR3 protein: CAISENVAGGSSTDTQYF

J gene: TRBJ2-2
V gene: TRBV27
CDR3 protein: CASRGLALNTGELFF

J gene: TRBJ1-2
V gene: TRBV7-2
CDR3 protein: CASSSSLTGYYGYTF

J gene: TRBJ1-3
V gene: TRBV27
CDR3 protein: CASSLGGGQSGNTIYF

J gene: TRBJ2-2
V gene: TRBV11-2
CDR3 protein: CASSLYLAGGGYGELFF

J gene: TRBJ2-2
V gene: TRBV7-8
CDR3 protein: CASSLRDFNTGELFF

J gene: TRBJ2-5
V gene: TRBV5-1
CDR3 protein: CASSLVTAQETQYF

J gene: TRBJ1-4
V gene: TRBV5-4
CDR3 protein: CASSLDRTNEKLFF

J gene: TRBJ2-7
V gene: TRBV6-1
CDR3 protein: CASSEAQGAPLYEQYF

J gene: TRBJ2-2
V gene: TRBV7-9
CDR3 protein: CASSFQGPTNTGELFF

J gene: TRBJ2-1
V gene: TRBV5-4
CDR3 protein: CASSSSPGQGGNEQFF

J gene: TRBJ2-5
V gene: TRBV9
CDR3 protein: CASSVGVAQETQYF

J gene: TRBJ1-5
V gene: TRBV6-6
CDR3 protein: CASQEHSNQPQHF

J gene: TRBJ2-7
V gene: TRBV5-1
CDR3 protein: CASSQKRALSDEQYF

J gene: TRBJ2-1
V gene: TRBV5-1
CDR3 protein: CASSGTTGVLHAEQFF

J gene: TRBJ2-7
V gene: TRBV5-1
CDR3 protein: CASSLTGTSGYYEQYF

J gene: TRBJ1-3
V gene: TRBV18
CDR3 protein: CASSPSTGTLHTIYF

J gene: TRBJ1-1
V gene: TRBV6-6
CDR3 protein: CASSTPGLIGTEAFF

J gene: TRBJ2-7
V gene: TRBV13
CDR3 protein: CASSSLAGGNYEQYF

J gene: TRBJ2-1
V gene: TRBV18
CDR3 protein: CASSPRQGLDNEQFF

J gene: TRBJ1-2
V gene: TRBV27
CDR3 protein: CASRWAGGYTF

J gene: TRBJ2-1
V gene: TRBV10-3
CDR3 protein: CAIAFSYNEQFF

J gene: TRBJ2-7
V gene: TRBV27
CDR3 protein: CASSLTPLAGNSYEQYF

J gene: TRBJ2-3
V gene: TRBV5-1
CDR3 protein: CASSATLQNTDTQYF

J gene: TRBJ2-7
V gene: TRBV20-1
CDR3 protein: CSAGGVYEQYF

J gene: TRBJ1-2
V gene: TRBV27
CDR3 protein: CASSRGEREYGYTF

J gene: TRBJ2-7
V gene: TRBV2
CDR3 protein: CASNEGPPYEQYF

J gene: TRBJ2-1
V gene: TRBV7-8
CDR3 protein: CASSLVDEQFF

J gene: TRBJ2-6
V gene: TRBV5-5
CDR3 protein: CASSLFREYSGANVLTF

J gene: TRBJ1-1
V gene: TRBV6-1
CDR3 protein: CASRFLGSYTEAFF

J gene: TRBJ1-5
V gene: TRBV5-6
CDR3 protein: CASSLWATGNQPQHF

J gene: TRBJ2-3
V gene: TRBV7-6
CDR3 protein: CASSPTGLAGGDTQYF

J gene: TRBJ2-7
V gene: TRBV2
CDR3 protein: CASSPRLVPGGQYF

J gene: TRBJ2-5
V gene: TRBV5-4
CDR3 protein: CASSLVRYPETQYF